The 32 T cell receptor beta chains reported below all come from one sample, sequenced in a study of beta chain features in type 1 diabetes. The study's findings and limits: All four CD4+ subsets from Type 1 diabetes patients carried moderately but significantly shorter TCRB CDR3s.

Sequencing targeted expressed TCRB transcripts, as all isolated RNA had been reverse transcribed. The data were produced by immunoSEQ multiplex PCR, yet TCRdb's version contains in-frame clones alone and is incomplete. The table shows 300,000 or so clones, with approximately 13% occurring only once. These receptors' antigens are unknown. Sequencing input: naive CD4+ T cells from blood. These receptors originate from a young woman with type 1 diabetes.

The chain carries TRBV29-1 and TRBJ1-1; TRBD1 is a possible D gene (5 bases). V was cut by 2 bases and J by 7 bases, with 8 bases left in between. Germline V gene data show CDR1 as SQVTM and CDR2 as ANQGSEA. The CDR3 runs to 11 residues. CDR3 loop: CSVEIGVEAFF. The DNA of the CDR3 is TGCAGCGTTGAAATAGGGGTTGAAGCTTTCTTT.

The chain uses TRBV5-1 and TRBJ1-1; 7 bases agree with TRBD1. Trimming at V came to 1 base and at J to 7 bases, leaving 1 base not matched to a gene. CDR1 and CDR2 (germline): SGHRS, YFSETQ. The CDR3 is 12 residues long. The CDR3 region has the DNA TGCGCCAGCAGCTTGACAGGGGTTGAAGCTTTCTTT. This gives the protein CASSLTGVEAFF.

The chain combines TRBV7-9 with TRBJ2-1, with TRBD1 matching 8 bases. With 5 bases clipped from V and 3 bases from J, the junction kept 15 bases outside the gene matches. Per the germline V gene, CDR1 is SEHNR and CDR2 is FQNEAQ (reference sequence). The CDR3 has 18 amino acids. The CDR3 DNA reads TGTGCCAGCAGCCACCCGAGCCAGGGGGCGGAAGGCTACAATGAGCAGTTCTTC. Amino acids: CASSHPSQGAEGYNEQFF. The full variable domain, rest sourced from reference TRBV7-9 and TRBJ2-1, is DTGVSQNPRHKITKRGQNVTFRCDPISEHNRLYWYRQTLGQGPEFLTYFQNEAQLEKSRLLSDRFSAERPKGSFSTLEIQRTEQGDSAMYLCASSHPSQGAEGYNEQFFGPGTRLTVL.

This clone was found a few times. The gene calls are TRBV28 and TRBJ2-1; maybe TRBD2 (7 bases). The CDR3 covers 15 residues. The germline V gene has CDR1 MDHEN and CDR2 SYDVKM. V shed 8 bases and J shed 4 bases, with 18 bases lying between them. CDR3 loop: CASAAGGGGYNEQFF. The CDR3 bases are TGTGCCAGCGCCGCCGGGGGCGGGGGATACAATGAGCAGTTCTTC.

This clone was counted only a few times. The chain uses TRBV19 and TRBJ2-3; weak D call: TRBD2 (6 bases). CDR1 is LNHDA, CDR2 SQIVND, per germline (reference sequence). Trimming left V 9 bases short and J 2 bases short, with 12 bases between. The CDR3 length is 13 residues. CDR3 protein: CASTGLNTDTQYF. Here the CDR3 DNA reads TGTGCCAGCACGGGACTTAACACAGATACGCAGTATTTT.

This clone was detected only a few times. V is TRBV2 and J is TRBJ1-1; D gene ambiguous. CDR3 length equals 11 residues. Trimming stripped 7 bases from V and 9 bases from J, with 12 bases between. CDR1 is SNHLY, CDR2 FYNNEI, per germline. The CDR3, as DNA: TGTGCCAGCAATTGGTGGGCCCAAGCTTTCTTT. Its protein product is CASNWWAQAFF.

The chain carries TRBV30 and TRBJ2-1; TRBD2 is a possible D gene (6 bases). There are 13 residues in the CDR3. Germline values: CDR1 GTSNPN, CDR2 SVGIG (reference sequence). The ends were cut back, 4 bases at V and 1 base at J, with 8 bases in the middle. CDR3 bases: TGTGCCTGGATCCGGGGGTCCTACAATGAGCAGTTCTTC. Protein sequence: CAWIRGSYNEQFF. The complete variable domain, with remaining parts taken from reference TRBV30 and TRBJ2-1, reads SQTIHQWPATLVQPVGSPLSLECTVEGTSNPNLYWYRQAAGRGLQLLFYSVGIGQISSEVPQNLSASRPQDRQFILSSKKLLLSDSGFYLCAWIRGSYNEQFFGPGTRLTVL.

Here the CDR3 DNA reads TGTGCCATCAGTGAACCCCTCACAGGGGGTCTTATCCACGAGCAGTACTTC. Protein sequence: CAISEPLTGGLIHEQYF. This chain joins TRBV10-3 and TRBJ2-5; 8 positions match TRBD1. The DNA matches TRBJ2-7 better at its end, which makes the J call doubtful. Germline CDR1 and CDR2: ENHRY and SYGVKD. The CDR3 sequence is 17 residues long.

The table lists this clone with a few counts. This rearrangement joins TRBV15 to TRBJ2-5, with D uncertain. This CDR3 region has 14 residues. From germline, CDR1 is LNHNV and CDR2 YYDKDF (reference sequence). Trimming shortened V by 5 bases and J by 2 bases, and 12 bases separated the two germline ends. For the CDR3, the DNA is TGTGCCACCAGCCCCCGCCAGCGACAAGAGACCCAGTACTTC. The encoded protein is CATSPRQRQETQYF.

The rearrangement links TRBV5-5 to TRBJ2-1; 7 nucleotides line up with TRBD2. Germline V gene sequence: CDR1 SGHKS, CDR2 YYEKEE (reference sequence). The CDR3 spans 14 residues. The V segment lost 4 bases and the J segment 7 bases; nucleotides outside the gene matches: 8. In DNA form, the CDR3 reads TGTGCCAGCAGCCGAAGGACTAGACGAAATGAGCAGTTCTTC. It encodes CASSRRTRRNEQFF.

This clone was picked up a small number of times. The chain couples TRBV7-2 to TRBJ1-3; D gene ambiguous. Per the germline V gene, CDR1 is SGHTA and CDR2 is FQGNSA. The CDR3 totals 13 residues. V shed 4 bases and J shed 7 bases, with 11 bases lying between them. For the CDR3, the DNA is TGTGCCAGCAGCTCTCAAAACGGGAACACCATATATTTT. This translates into CASSSQNGNTIYF.

CDR3 DNA sequence: TGTGCCAGCAGCCGTAGCAGGGGTTACGGTGAAAAACTGTTTTTT. Amino acid sequence: CASSRSRGYGEKLFF. The rearrangement uses TRBV9 and TRBJ1-4, with D perhaps matching TRBD1 (6 bases). The CDR3 covers 15 residues. From germline, CDR1 is SGDLS and CDR2 YYNGEE. The V end was cut by 4 bases, the J end by 7 bases, with 17 bases between. Looking up the rest from reference TRBV9 and TRBJ1-4 gives the full variable domain: DSGVTQTPKHLITATGQRVTLRCSPRSGDLSVYWYQQSLDQGLQFLIQYYNGEERAKGNILERFSAQQFPDLHSELNLSSLELGDSALYFCASSRSRGYGEKLFFGSGTQLSVL.

CDR3 coding DNA: TGTGCCAGCAGCCGGGGCAGGGGATCTGGCTACACCTTC. It yields the protein CASSRGRGSGYTF. This chain joins TRBV27 and TRBJ1-2, with a weak D call TRBD1 (6 bases). The germline gives CDR1 MNHEY, CDR2 SMNVEV (reference sequence). This CDR3 has 13 amino acids. Trimming left V 6 bases short and J 7 bases short, with 15 bases between.

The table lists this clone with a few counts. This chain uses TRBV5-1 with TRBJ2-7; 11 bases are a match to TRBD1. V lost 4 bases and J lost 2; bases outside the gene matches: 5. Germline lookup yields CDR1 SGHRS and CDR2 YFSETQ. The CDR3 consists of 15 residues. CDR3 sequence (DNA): TGCGCCAGCAGCCCCCGGGACAGGGGGACCTACGAGCAGTACTTC. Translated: CASSPRDRGTYEQYF.

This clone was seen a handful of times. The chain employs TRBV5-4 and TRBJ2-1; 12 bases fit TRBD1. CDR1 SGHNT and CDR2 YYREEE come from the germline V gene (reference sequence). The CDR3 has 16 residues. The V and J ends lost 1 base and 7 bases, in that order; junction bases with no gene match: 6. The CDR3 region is CASSLMGQGAENEQFF. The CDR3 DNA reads TGTGCCAGCAGCTTGATGGGACAGGGGGCTGAGAATGAGCAGTTCTTC.

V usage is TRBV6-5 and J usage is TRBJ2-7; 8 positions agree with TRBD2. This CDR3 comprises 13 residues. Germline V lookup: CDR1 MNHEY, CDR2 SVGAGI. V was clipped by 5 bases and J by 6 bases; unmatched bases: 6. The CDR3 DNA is TGTGCCAGCAGTGGAGGACTAGCAGGCGAGCAGTACGTC. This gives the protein CASSGGLAGEQYV.

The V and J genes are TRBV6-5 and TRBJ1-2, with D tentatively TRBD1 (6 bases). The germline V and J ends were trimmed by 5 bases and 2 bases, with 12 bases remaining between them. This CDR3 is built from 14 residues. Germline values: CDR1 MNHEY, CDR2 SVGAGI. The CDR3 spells CASSTSTGNYGYTF. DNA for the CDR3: TGTGCCAGCAGTACATCGACAGGCAACTATGGCTACACCTTC.

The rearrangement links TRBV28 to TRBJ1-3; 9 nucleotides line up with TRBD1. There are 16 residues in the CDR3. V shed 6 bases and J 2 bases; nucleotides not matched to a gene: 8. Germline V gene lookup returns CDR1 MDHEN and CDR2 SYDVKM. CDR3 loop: CASRHGQGSTGNTIYF. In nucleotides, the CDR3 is TGTGCCAGCAGACACGGACAGGGGAGCACTGGAAACACCATATATTTT.

CDR3 bases: TGCGCCAGCAGCTTAGCAGGGGACCTCACAGATACGCAGTATTTT. Amino acid sequence: CASSLAGDLTDTQYF. The chain joins TRBV5-1 to TRBJ2-3, with D perhaps TRBD1 (6 bases). The germline V gene has CDR1 SGHRS and CDR2 YFSETQ. The CDR3 contains 15 residues. V lost 2 bases and J 2 bases, leaving 12 bases between the germline ends.

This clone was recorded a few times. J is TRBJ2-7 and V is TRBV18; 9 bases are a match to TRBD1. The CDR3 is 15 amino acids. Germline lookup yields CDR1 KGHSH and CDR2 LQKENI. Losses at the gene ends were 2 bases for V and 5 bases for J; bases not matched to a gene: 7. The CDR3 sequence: CASSPSPGQGHEQYF. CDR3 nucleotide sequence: TGTGCCAGCTCACCATCCCCGGGACAGGGCCACGAGCAGTACTTC.

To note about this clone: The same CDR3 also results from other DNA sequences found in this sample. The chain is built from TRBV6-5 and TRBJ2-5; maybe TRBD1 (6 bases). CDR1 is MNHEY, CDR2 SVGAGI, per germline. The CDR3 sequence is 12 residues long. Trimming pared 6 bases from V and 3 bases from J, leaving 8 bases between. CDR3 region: CASRRTEETQYF. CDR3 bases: TGTGCCAGCAGACGGACAGAAGAGACCCAGTACTTC.

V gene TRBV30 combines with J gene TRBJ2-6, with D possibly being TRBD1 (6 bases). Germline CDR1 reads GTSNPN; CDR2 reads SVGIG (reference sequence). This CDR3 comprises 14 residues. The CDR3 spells CASRGPPGANVLTF. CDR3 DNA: TGTGCGAGCAGGGGACCCCCTGGGGCCAACGTCCTGACTTTC.

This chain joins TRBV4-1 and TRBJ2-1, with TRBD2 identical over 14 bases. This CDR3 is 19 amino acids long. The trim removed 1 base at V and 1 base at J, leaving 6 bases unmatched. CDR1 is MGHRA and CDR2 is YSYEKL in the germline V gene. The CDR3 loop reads CASSQAGLAGVESYNEQFF. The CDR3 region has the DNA TGCGCCAGCAGCCAAGCGGGACTAGCGGGAGTAGAGTCCTACAATGAGCAGTTCTTC.

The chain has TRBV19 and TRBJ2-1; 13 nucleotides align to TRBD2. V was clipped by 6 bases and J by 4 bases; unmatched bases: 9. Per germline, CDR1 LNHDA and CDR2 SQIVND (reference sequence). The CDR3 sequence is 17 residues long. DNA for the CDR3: TGTGCCAGTAGCCACCTACCGGGACTAGCGGGGTACAATGAGCAGTTCTTC. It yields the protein CASSHLPGLAGYNEQFF.

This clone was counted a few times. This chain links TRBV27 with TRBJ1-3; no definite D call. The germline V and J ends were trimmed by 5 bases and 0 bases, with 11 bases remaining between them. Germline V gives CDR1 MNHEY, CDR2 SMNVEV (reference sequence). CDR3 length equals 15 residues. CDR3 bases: TGTGCCAGCAGTATGCACGGGAGCTCTGGAAACACCATATATTTT. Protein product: CASSMHGSSGNTIYF.

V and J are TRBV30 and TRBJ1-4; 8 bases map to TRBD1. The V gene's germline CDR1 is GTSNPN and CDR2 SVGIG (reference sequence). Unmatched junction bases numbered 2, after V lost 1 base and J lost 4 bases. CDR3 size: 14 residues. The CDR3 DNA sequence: TGTGCCTGGAGTGCCGGACAGGGTAATGAAAAACTGTTTTTT. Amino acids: CAWSAGQGNEKLFF.

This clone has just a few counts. The CDR3 coding sequence is TGTGCTAGTGGTTTGGTTAACAGTCCATATGGCTACACCTTC. Protein sequence: CASGLVNSPYGYTF. V gene TRBV12-5 combines with J gene TRBJ1-2; D call uncertain. The germline V gene encodes CDR1 LGHNT and CDR2 FRNRAP. This CDR3 region has 14 residues. Between the trimmed V and J ends, which lost 0 bases and 5 bases, there was a span of 10 bases.

This chain's CDR3 is CASAYNLGEQYV. Here the CDR3 DNA reads TGTGCCAGCGCCTACAATTTGGGCGAGCAGTACGTC. The chain recombines TRBV6-5 with TRBJ2-7; D remains unclear. Germline CDR1 reads MNHEY; CDR2 reads SVGAGI. Between the trimmed V and J ends, which lost 8 bases and 6 bases, there was a span of 14 bases. The CDR3 is made up of 12 amino acids.

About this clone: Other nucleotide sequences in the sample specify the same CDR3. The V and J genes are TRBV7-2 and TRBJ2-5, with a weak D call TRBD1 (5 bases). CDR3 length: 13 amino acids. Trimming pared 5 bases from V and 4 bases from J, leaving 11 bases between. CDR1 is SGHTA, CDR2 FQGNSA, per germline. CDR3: CASSPGLGETQYF. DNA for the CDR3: TGTGCCAGCAGCCCAGGGTTGGGAGAGACCCAGTACTTC.

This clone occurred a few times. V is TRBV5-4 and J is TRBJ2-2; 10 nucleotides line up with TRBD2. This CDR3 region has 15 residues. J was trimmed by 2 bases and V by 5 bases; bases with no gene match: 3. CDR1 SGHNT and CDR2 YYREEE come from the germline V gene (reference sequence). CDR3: CASRLAGVNTGELFF. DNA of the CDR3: TGTGCCAGCAGGCTAGCGGGAGTTAACACCGGGGAGCTGTTTTTT.

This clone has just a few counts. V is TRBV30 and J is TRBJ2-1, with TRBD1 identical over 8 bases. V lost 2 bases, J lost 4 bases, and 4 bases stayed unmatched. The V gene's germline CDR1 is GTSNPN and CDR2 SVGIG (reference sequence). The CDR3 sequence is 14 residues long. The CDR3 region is CAWSRQGAYNEQFF. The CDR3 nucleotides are TGTGCCTGGAGTCGGCAGGGGGCTTACAATGAGCAGTTCTTC.

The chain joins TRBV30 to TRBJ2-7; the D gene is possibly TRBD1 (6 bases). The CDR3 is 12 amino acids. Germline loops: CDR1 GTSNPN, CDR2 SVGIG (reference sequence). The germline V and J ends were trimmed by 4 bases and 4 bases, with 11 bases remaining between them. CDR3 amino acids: CAWTPGQYEQYF. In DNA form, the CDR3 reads TGTGCCTGGACCCCGGGACAATACGAGCAGTACTTC.